This section outlines one T cell receptor beta chain sequence together with its context. The sample belongs to a study of blood T cells in healthy people across ages. A sample-barcoded 5' primer and a J-beta primer mix were used in a second PCR of about 6 to 12 cycles. TCRdb re-analysed the 5' RACE reads in MiXCR, keeping a single row per CDR3 protein. The sample includes around 990,000 distinct CDR3 sequences, around 27% seen only once; the top ten take about 0.69%. These sequences were also reported in another study, on T cells of mothers and their children.

Sequenced material: blood. The source is a girl aged 2-15 years in good health.

CDR3 nucleotides: TGTGCCAGCAGCTCCTGGACGGATGGAGAGACCCAGTACTTC. Protein product: CASSSWTDGETQYF. The V call is TRBV7-9, the J call TRBJ2-5; unclear D gene. The CDR3 is made up of 14 amino acids. The V end lost 4 bases, the J end lost 4 bases, and 13 bases lay between the germline ends. Per the germline V gene, CDR1 is SEHNR and CDR2 is FQNEAQ (reference sequence). The whole variable domain, filled in from reference TRBV7-9 and TRBJ2-5, reads DTGVSQNPRHKITKRGQNVTFRCDPISEHNRLYWYRQTLGQGPEFLTYFQNEAQLEKSRLLSDRFSAERPKGSFSTLEIQRTEQGDSAMYLCASSSWTDGETQYFGPGTRLLVL.